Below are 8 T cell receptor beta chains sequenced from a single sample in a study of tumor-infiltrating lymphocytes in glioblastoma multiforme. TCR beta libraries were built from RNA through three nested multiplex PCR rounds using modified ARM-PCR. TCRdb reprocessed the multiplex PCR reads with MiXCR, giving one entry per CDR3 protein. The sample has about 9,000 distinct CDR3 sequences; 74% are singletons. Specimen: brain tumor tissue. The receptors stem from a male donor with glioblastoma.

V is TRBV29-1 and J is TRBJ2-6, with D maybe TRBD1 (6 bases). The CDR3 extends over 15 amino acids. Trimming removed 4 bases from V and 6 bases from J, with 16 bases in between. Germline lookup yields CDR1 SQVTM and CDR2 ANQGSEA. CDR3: CSVGGRGPEANVLTF. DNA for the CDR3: TGCAGCGTTGGGGGGCGCGGGCCTGAGGCCAACGTCCTGACTTTC.

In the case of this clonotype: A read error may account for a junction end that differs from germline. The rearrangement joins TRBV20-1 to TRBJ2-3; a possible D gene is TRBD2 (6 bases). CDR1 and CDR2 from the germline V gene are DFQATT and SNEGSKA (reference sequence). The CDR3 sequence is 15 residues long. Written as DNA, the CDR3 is TGCAGTGCTAGACGGGACTCTGCGCCAACAGATACGCAGTGTTTT. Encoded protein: CSARRDSAPTDTQCF.

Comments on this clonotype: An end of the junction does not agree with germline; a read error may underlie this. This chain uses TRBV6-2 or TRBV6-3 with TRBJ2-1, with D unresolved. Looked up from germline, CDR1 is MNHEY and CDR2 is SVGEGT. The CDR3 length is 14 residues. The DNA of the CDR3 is TGTGCCAGCAGTTACTCGTTTCGATACAATGAGCAGCTCTTC. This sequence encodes CASSYSFRYNEQLF.

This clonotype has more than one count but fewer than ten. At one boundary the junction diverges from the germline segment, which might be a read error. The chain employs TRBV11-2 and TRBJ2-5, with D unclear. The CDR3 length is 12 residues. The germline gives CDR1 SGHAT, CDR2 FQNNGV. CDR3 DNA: TGTGCTAGCAGCCCAGAGATGGCGACCCAGTACTTC. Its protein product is CASSPEMATQYF.

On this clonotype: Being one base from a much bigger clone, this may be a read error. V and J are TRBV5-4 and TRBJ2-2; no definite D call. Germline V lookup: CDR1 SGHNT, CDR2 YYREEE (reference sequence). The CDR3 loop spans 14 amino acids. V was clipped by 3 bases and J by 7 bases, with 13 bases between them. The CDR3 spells CASSWVFDGGELFF. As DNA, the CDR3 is TGTGCCAGCAGCTGGGTCTTTGACGGCGGGGAGCTGTTTTTT.

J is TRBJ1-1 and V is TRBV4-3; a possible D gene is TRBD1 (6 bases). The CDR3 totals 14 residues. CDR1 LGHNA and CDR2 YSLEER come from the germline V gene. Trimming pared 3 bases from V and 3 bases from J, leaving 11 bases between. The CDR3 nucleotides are TGCGCCAGCAGCCAGACGGACAGCCACACTGAAGCTTTCTTT. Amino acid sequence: CASSQTDSHTEAFF.

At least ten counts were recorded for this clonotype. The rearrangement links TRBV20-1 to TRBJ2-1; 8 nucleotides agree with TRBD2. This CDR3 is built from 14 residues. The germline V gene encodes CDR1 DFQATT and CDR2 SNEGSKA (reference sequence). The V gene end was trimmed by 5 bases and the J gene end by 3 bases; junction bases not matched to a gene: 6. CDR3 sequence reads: CSARSGGFYNEQFF. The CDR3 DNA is TGCAGTGCTCGGAGCGGGGGATTCTACAATGAGCAGTTCTTC.

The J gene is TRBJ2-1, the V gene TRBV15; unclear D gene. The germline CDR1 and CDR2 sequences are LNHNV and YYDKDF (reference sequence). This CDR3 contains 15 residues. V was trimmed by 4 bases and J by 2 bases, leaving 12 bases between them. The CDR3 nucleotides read TGTGCCACCAGCACCTCCCGAGGCGCCTACAATGAGCAGTTCTTC. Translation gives CATSTSRGAYNEQFF.